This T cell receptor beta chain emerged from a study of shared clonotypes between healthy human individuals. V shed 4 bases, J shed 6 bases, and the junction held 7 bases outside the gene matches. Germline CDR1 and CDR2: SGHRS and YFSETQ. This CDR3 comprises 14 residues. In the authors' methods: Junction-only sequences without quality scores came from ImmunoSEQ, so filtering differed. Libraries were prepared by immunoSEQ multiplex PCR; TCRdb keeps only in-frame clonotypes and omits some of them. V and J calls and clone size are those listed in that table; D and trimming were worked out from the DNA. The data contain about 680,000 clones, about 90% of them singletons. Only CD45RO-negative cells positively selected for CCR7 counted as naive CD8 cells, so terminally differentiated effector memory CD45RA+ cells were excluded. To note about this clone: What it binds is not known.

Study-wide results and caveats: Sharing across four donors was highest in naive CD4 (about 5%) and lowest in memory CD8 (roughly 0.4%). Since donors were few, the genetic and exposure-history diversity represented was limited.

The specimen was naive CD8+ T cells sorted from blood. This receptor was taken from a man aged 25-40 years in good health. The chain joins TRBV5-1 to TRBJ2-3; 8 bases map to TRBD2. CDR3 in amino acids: CASSPEGLADTQYF. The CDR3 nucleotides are TGCGCCAGCAGCCCCGAAGGACTAGCTGATACGCAGTATTTT.